These 27 T cell receptor beta chains came from one sample sequenced in a study of CD8 T cells in ankylosing spondylitis. Study-level points and caveats: Ankylosing spondylitis blood appeared to be characterized by a TCR beta motif of roughly eight highly homologous variants.

No antigens are known for them. MiXCR, applied by TCRdb to the 5' RACE reads, yields one record per CDR3 protein. Here the sample spans 350,000 to 550,000 distinct CDR3 sequences, more than 25% being singletons. Sequenced material: blood, either unsorted or a sorted T cell fraction (not recorded which). The receptors stem from a male donor with ankylosing spondylitis.

The table lists this clonotype with a few counts. The CDR3 reads CSATAGTGSFSGTDTQYF. The CDR3 nucleotides read TGCAGTGCCACGGCCGGGACAGGGTCGTTTTCTGGCACAGATACGCAGTATTTT. The chain uses TRBV20-1 and TRBJ2-3, with TRBD1 matching 9 bases. The CDR3 runs 18 residues. Germline loops: CDR1 DFQATT, CDR2 SNEGSKA (reference sequence). V shed 6 bases and J 1 base; nucleotides not matched to a gene: 17.

Sample share makes this clonotype medium-sized (0.01 to 0.1%). The chain couples TRBV7-9 to TRBJ2-3; D could derive from TRBD1 or TRBD2 (5 bases each). Trimming stripped 1 base from V and 7 bases from J, with 9 bases between. The CDR3 is 13 residues long. Germline CDR1 SEHNR, CDR2 FQNEAQ (reference sequence). CDR3 region: CASSLVGGNTQYF. The DNA for the CDR3 is TGTGCCAGCAGCTTAGTTGGGGGAAATACGCAGTATTTT.

The chain has TRBV5-1 and TRBJ2-3; perhaps TRBD1 as D (5 bases). This CDR3 has 13 residues. Germline values: CDR1 SGHRS, CDR2 YFSETQ. Trimming shortened V by 6 bases and J by 1 base, and 9 bases separated the two germline ends. In nucleotides, the CDR3 is TGCGCCAGCAATGAACAGGGCACAGATACGCAGTATTTT. It codes for CASNEQGTDTQYF.

This rearrangement joins TRBV7-6 to TRBJ1-2; no firm D call. Germline V gives CDR1 SGHVS, CDR2 FNYEAQ. V was clipped by 5 bases and J by 5 bases, with 12 bases between them. This CDR3 region has 13 residues. Here the CDR3 DNA reads TGTGCCAGCAGCCCCCGCGGGAGGTATGGCTACACCTTC. Translation: CASSPRGRYGYTF.

This rearrangement joins TRBV27 to TRBJ2-2; 14 positions agree with TRBD2. V trimming: 5 bases; J trimming: 5 bases; junction bases outside the gene matches: 4. Germline lookup yields CDR1 MNHEY and CDR2 SMNVEV (reference sequence). The CDR3 has 16 amino acids. The CDR3 DNA reads TGTGCCAGCAGTACAGGGACTAGCGGGAGAACCGGGGAGCTGTTTTTT. It encodes CASSTGTSGRTGELFF.

This chain connects TRBV5-1 to TRBJ2-5; D is perhaps TRBD2 (6 bases). The V and J ends lost 6 bases and 2 bases respectively, with 14 bases between them. In germline, CDR1 is SGHRS, CDR2 YFSETQ. The CDR3 has 14 residues. The CDR3 sequence is CASTPGGGQETQYF. The CDR3 DNA is TGCGCCAGCACCCCAGGAGGAGGGCAAGAGACCCAGTACTTC.

The V call is TRBV5-1, the J call TRBJ2-3; 13 nucleotides match TRBD2. Per germline, CDR1 SGHRS and CDR2 YFSETQ. V lost 4 bases and J lost 0; bases outside the gene matches: 8. The CDR3 has 18 amino acids. As DNA, the CDR3 is TGCGCCAGCAGCAGCGGACTAGCGGGGGTCTTAAGCACAGATACGCAGTATTTT. Protein: CASSSGLAGVLSTDTQYF.

The V and J genes are TRBV7-2 and TRBJ2-2; tentative D call: TRBD2 (5 bases). V lost 4 bases and J lost 4, with 10 bases in between. Per the germline V gene, CDR1 is SGHTA and CDR2 is FQGNSA. CDR3 length: 14 residues. The CDR3 region has the DNA TGTGCCAGCAGCTCTGGAGAGGGCACCGGGGAGCTGTTTTTT. This gives the protein CASSSGEGTGELFF.

A few counts support this clonotype. The V gene is TRBV24-1, the J gene TRBJ2-1, with 9 nucleotides matching TRBD1. The J segment lost 10 bases and the V segment lost 4 bases, leaving 10 bases of the junction unmatched. The CDR3 runs to 15 residues. CDR1 KGHDR and CDR2 SFDVKD come from the germline V gene. DNA of the CDR3: TGTGCCACCAGTGAAAGCGGGACAGGGATTTTGGAGCAGTTCTTC. It is translated as CATSESGTGILEQFF.

This clonotype has only a few counts. The chain recombines TRBV3-1 with TRBJ1-1, with D perhaps TRBD1 (5 bases). CDR3 length equals 12 residues. V lost 8 bases to trimming and J lost 9 bases, with 16 bases between them. CDR1 and CDR2 from the germline V gene are LGHDT and YNNKEL (reference sequence). In DNA, the CDR3 is TGTGCCAGCGGGGGATACCCGGCCCAAGCTTTCTTT. Translation gives CASGGYPAQAFF.

V is TRBV2 and J is TRBJ2-3; D remains unclear. Germline V lookup: CDR1 SNHLY, CDR2 FYNNEI. The CDR3 consists of 12 residues. The V and J ends lost 10 bases and 4 bases respectively, with 12 bases between them. The CDR3 region is CAISRVPDTQYF. The CDR3 DNA follows: TGTGCCATCTCCCGAGTACCAGATACGCAGTATTTT.

A remark on this clonotype: No conserved phenylalanine or tryptophan is present at the end of the CDR3, so a read error is the likely explanation. The genes are TRBV29-1 and TRBJ1-1, with D perhaps matching TRBD1 (5 bases). The CDR3 is made up of 11 amino acids. The germline V gene encodes CDR1 SQVTM and CDR2 ANQGSEA. V lost 3 bases and J lost 4, with 6 bases in between. CDR3 sequence reads: CSVDDSTEAFS. The CDR3 DNA follows: TGCAGCGTTGACGACAGCACTGAAGCTTTCTCT.

The rearrangement joins TRBV5-1 to TRBJ2-7; the match to TRBD2 covers 11 bases. Trimming removed 4 bases from V and 7 bases from J; junction bases left unmatched: 10. This CDR3 region has 15 residues. CDR1 is SGHRS, CDR2 YFSETQ, per germline. The CDR3 here is CASSVGTSGQGEQYF. The CDR3 DNA sequence: TGCGCCAGCAGCGTCGGGACTAGCGGTCAGGGGGAGCAGTACTTC.

The chain carries TRBV5-1 and TRBJ2-7; tentative D call: TRBD2 (6 bases). The germline CDR1 and CDR2 sequences are SGHRS and YFSETQ. V gave up 5 bases and J gave up 0 bases, with 12 bases separating them. The CDR3 totals 14 residues. The chain's CDR3 is CASSIRDSSYEQYF. The CDR3 region has the DNA TGCGCCAGCAGTATCCGGGACTCCTCCTACGAGCAGTACTTC.

Written as DNA, the CDR3 is TGTGCCAGCAGCCAAAGGCTAGCGCACACCGGGGAGCTGTTTTTT. Its protein product is CASSQRLAHTGELFF. The chain joins TRBV7-2 to TRBJ2-2, with a possible D match to TRBD2 (6 bases). The V end was cut by 5 bases, the J end by 3 bases, with 13 bases between. The length of the CDR3 is 15 residues. The germline V gene encodes CDR1 SGHTA and CDR2 FQGNSA.

The chain is built from TRBV11-3 and TRBJ2-7, with 9 bases fitting TRBD2. This CDR3 region has 15 residues. Losses at the gene ends were 1 base for V and 1 base for J; bases not matched to a gene: 2. Germline V gene data show CDR1 as SGHNT and CDR2 as YENEEA. The CDR3 coding sequence is TGTGCCAGCAGCTTAGGACTAGCGGCATCCTACGAGCAGTACGTC. Its translation is CASSLGLAASYEQYV.

This clonotype was counted ten times or more. The rearrangement uses TRBV5-1 and TRBJ2-1, with 10 nucleotides matching TRBD2. Looked up from germline, CDR1 is SGHRS and CDR2 is YFSETQ. This CDR3 has 14 residues. V shed 4 bases and J 7 bases; nucleotides not matched to a gene: 5. CDR3 loop: CASSTGTSVNEQFF. Here the CDR3 DNA reads TGCGCCAGCAGCACCGGGACTAGCGTAAATGAGCAGTTCTTC.

The J gene is TRBJ2-2, the V gene TRBV12-3 or TRBV12-4; maybe TRBD1 (6 bases). Deletions cut 5 bases from V and 4 bases from J, with 14 bases between. This CDR3 has 15 residues. The CDR3 DNA sequence: TGTGCCAGCAGTCCTACAGGGAAGGGCACCGGGGAGCTGTTTTTT. Its protein is CASSPTGKGTGELFF.

This chain joins TRBV7-2 and TRBJ2-2, with a weak D call TRBD1 (6 bases). Trimming shortened V by 4 bases and J by 3 bases, and 15 bases separated the two germline ends. The CDR3 covers 16 residues. In germline, CDR1 is SGHTA, CDR2 FQGNSA. The DNA of the CDR3 is TGTGCCAGCAGCTCAGTTAAGGACAGATACACCGGGGAGCTGTTTTTT. Protein product: CASSSVKDRYTGELFF.

The chain combines TRBV20-1 with TRBJ2-7, with D possibly TRBD2 on 6 matching bases. The germline V and J ends were trimmed by 0 bases and 4 bases, with 16 bases remaining between them. Germline V gives CDR1 DFQATT, CDR2 SNEGSKA (reference sequence). The CDR3 spans 15 residues. CDR3 region: CSARDRLVFPYEQYF. The CDR3 DNA is TGCAGTGCTAGAGATCGACTAGTCTTCCCTTACGAGCAGTACTTC.

There are a few counts of this clonotype. J is TRBJ2-1 and V is TRBV5-6, with 10 bases aligning to TRBD1. The CDR3 has 15 residues. Germline CDR1 is SGHDT and CDR2 is YYEEEE. With 2 bases clipped from V and 7 bases from J, the junction kept 6 bases outside the gene matches. CDR3 loop: CASSFVGQGWNEQFF. For the CDR3, the DNA is TGTGCCAGCAGCTTTGTGGGACAGGGGTGGAATGAGCAGTTCTTC.

Only a few counts were recorded for this clonotype. The chain combines TRBV5-5 with TRBJ2-2; tentatively, D is TRBD2 (6 bases). The CDR3 is 14 residues long. Looked up from germline, CDR1 is SGHKS and CDR2 is YYEKEE (reference sequence). Trimming shortened V by 4 bases and J by 4 bases, and 11 bases separated the two germline ends. This CDR3 is CASSLTSPTGELFF. CDR3 DNA sequence: TGTGCCAGCAGCCTGACTAGTCCCACCGGGGAGCTGTTTTTT.

This clonotype showed up just once. The chain combines TRBV5-1 with TRBJ1-2, with 8 nucleotides matching TRBD1. Per germline, CDR1 SGHRS and CDR2 YFSETQ. This CDR3 is 15 amino acids long. V gave up 3 bases and J gave up 4 bases; unmatched junction bases: 8. CDR3 DNA sequence: TGCGCCAGCAGCTCGCCGACAGGGGAAGTCTATGGCTACACCTTC. Its protein is CASSSPTGEVYGYTF.

This chain connects TRBV18 to TRBJ1-1; no clear D gene. Germline loops: CDR1 KGHSH, CDR2 LQKENI. The CDR3 covers 15 residues. V lost 0 bases and J lost 5, with 13 bases in between. The CDR3, as DNA: TGTGCCAGCTCACCACCTGACCGGGGTGGGACTGAAGCTTTCTTT. It encodes CASSPPDRGGTEAFF.

The CDR3 here is CASSLQFSDTEAFF. Here the CDR3 DNA reads TGTGCCAGCAGCTTACAGTTTTCGGACACTGAAGCTTTCTTT. The chain has TRBV7-8 and TRBJ1-1; no reliable D call. This CDR3 spans 14 amino acids. The ends were cut back, 2 bases at V and 3 bases at J, with 10 bases in the middle. CDR1 SGHVS and CDR2 FQNEAQ come from the germline V gene.

This chain links TRBV11-3 with TRBJ2-3, with D perhaps TRBD1 (6 bases). Per the germline V gene, CDR1 is SGHNT and CDR2 is YENEEA. V gave up 5 bases and J gave up 2 bases, with 17 bases separating them. CDR3 length equals 16 residues. DNA of the CDR3: TGTGCCAGCAGCAGAAGCACAGGGTTCATCACAGATACGCAGTATTTT. As protein: CASSRSTGFITDTQYF.

The chain carries TRBV20-1 and TRBJ1-5, with D perhaps matching TRBD1 (5 bases). This CDR3 has 13 residues. V lost 3 bases and J 0 bases, leaving 6 bases between the germline ends. Germline V gene data show CDR1 as DFQATT and CDR2 as SNEGSKA (reference sequence). The CDR3 loop is CSARGGSNQPQHF. CDR3 DNA: TGCAGTGCTAGGGGGGGTAGCAATCAGCCCCAGCATTTT.